This record covers a single T cell receptor beta chain. The data belong to a study of shared T cell receptors in the human thymus. Sequencing was performed with immunoSEQ multiplex PCR; in TCRdb, only in-frame clones are kept and a portion is missing. The profile shows 700,000 or so clones, 70% to 90% of them singletons. The germline V and J ends were trimmed by 4 bases and 3 bases, with 16 bases remaining between them. The CDR3 is 15 amino acids. CDR1 and CDR2 from the germline V gene are SGHAT and FQNNGV. These sequences were also reported in another study, on human thymus T cells. Turning to that study: Apparent bias marked the V and J gene usage of thymic and blood repertoires.

The sequence was collected from a girl younger than two with a congenital heart defect. The J gene is TRBJ2-7, the V gene TRBV11-2; D gene ambiguous. Sequencing was carried out using thymocytes. The CDR3 loop is CASSYPSTLNYEQYF. The CDR3 DNA follows: TGTGCCAGCAGCTACCCATCGACTCTCAACTACGAGCAGTACTTC.